This T cell receptor (beta chain) was found in a study of cytomegalovirus exposure and HLA in healthy donors. Overall study results and limits: Later on, a genetic analysis was performed. It linked a missense variant in DCLRE1C with V- and J-gene trimming of TCR beta.

Each donor was healthy, and each was a bone marrow donor. This clone was counted a few times. Antigen specificity is unknown. CDR1 is SGHTA and CDR2 is FQGNSA in the germline V gene. V shed 5 bases and J 5 bases; nucleotides not matched to a gene: 11. The CDR3 totals 16 residues. A multiplex PCR was run with 60 Vbeta primers and 13 Jbeta primers. Some clones are missing from TCRdb's copy, which holds only in-frame ones; the method was immunoSEQ multiplex PCR. This sample has roughly 120,000 clones, with approximately 15% found just once. What was sequenced was PBMCs. The chain combines TRBV7-2 with TRBJ2-5, with TRBD2 matching over 10 bases. This clonotype originated in a woman in her late teens or twenties in good health and CMV-seronegative. CDR3 sequence (DNA): TGTGCCAGCAGCCCAGGACTAGCGGTAGTTGGTGAGACCCAGTACTTC. Protein: CASSPGLAVVGETQYF.